This section outlines one TCR beta chain sequence together with its context. The antigen is unknown. These data are taken from a study of cytomegalovirus exposure and HLA in healthy donors. Overall study: The same platform used for the roughly 650 first-cohort repertoires was also used for the roughly 130 validation repertoires, as a later analysis reported.

Profiled with immunoSEQ multiplex PCR; TCRdb holds only in-frame clones, not every one. The table lists about 360,000 clones, 70% to 90% of them singletons, with roughly 0.82% in the top ten. General observations from the study: In vitro checks showed that three CMV-associated chains really do target CMV antigens. The study listed some 160 cytomegalovirus-associated TCR beta chains.

Among the roughly 120 subjects of the validation cohort, separate from the 666-subject first cohort, were the donors. Looked up from germline, CDR1 is SGDLS and CDR2 is YYNGEE. The CDR3 is 16 amino acids. V was clipped by 0 bases and J by 3 bases, with 12 bases between them. This TCR derives from a woman under 30 in good health and CMV-seronegative. Sequencing was done on a sample of PBMCs. The chain is built from TRBV9 and TRBJ2-2; D perhaps matches TRBD1 (5 bases). The CDR3 is CASSVGQPSYTGELFF. In nucleotides, the CDR3 is TGTGCCAGCAGCGTAGGACAGCCTTCTTACACCGGGGAGCTGTTTTTT.